This T cell receptor (beta chain) was observed in a study of identical twins. This clonotype was counted a few times. Trimming pared 3 bases from V and 3 bases from J, leaving 11 bases between. The CDR3 runs to 14 residues. CDR1 and CDR2 from the germline V gene are DFQATT and SNEGSKA (reference sequence). TCRdb independently ran MiXCR on the 5' RACE reads; one entry per CDR3 protein. The sample consists of about 530,000 distinct CDR3 sequences, under 25% of them appearing once. The sample was also reused in another study, on yellow fever vaccine responses in identical twins.

The V and J genes are TRBV20-1 and TRBJ2-2, with D possibly matching TRBD1 (6 bases). The material sequenced was CD4+ T cells sorted from blood. This sequence was found in a young woman in good health. CDR3 residues: CSASAGAYTGELFF. Here the CDR3 DNA reads TGCAGTGCTAGTGCAGGGGCTTACACCGGGGAGCTGTTTTTT.